This entry concerns a single TCR beta chain. This sample is part of a study of control samples from healthy donors and cancer patients. Germline V gene sequence: CDR1 SGHRS, CDR2 YFSETQ. This CDR3 has 16 residues. Trimming removed 4 bases from V and 2 bases from J, with 15 bases in between. Sequencing was performed with immunoSEQ multiplex PCR; in TCRdb, only in-frame clones are kept and a portion is missing. The table shows 210,000 or so clones, with about nine tenths occurring only once. The chain carries TRBV5-1 and TRBJ2-2; D unclear. Material for sequencing was blood. The TCR sequence derives from a man aged 30 to 45 in good health. The CDR3 protein is CASSPDVQANTGELFF. CDR3 DNA sequence: TGCGCCAGCAGCCCAGATGTTCAGGCAAACACCGGGGAGCTGTTTTTT.